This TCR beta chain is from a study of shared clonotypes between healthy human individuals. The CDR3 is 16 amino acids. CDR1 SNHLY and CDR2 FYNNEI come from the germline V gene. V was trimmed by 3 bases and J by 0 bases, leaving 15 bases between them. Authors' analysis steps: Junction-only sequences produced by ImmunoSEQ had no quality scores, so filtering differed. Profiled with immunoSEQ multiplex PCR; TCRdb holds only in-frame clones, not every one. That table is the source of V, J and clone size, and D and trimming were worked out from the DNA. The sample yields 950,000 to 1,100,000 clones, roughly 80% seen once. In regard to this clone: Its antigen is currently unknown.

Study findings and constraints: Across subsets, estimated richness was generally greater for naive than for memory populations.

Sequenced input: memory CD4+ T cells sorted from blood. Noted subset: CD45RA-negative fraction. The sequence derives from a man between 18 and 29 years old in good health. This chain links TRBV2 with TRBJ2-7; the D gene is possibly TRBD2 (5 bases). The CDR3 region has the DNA TGTGCCAGCAGTGAGAGACTCGGACTGTCCTCCTACGAGCAGTACTTC. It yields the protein CASSERLGLSSYEQYF.